These 20 T cell receptor beta chains were sequenced from one sample in a study of early T cells in non-severe SARS-CoV-2 infection. TCRdb analysed the 5' RACE reads with MiXCR anew, one entry per CDR3 protein. Seen here are tens of thousands of distinct CDR3 sequences, approximately 12% observed once, and the top ten hold 4% to 4.5%. The sample consisted of whole blood. The source is an adult who was a healthcare worker with PCR-confirmed SARS-CoV-2 infection or an uninfected control (not recorded which).

This clonotype was found many times. The chain has TRBV7-3 and TRBJ2-1; 8 positions match TRBD2. This CDR3 contains 15 residues. Germline CDR1 is SGHTA and CDR2 is FQGTGA. V shed 5 bases and J 0 bases; nucleotides not matched to a gene: 3. Here the CDR3 DNA reads TGTGCCAGCAGCATCGGGACTAGCTCCTACAATGAGCAGTTCTTC. It codes for CASSIGTSSYNEQFF.

The chain has TRBV5-1 and TRBJ1-1, with D unclear. Germline V gives CDR1 SGHRS, CDR2 YFSETQ. Trimming removed 2 bases at V and 4 bases at J, with 15 bases between. This CDR3 contains 15 residues. CDR3 loop: CASSFSTRTSTEAFF. CDR3 bases: TGCGCCAGCAGCTTTTCAACAAGGACGAGCACTGAAGCTTTCTTT.

The V and J genes are TRBV29-1 and TRBJ1-1; D possibly corresponds to TRBD1 (5 bases). V was pared by 7 bases and J by 4 bases, with 19 bases between. This CDR3 spans 14 amino acids. CDR1 and CDR2 from the germline V gene are SQVTM and ANQGSEA. CDR3 DNA sequence: TGCAGCGCCGCTCGGGGCCCCCCAAGCACTGAAGCTTTCTTT. Its translation is CSAARGPPSTEAFF.

This clonotype was counted only a few times. The rearrangement joins TRBV7-2 to TRBJ2-6; 7 bases match TRBD1. Germline CDR1 and CDR2: SGHTA and FQGNSA. This CDR3 has 18 residues. The V segment lost 1 base and the J segment 0 bases; nucleotides outside the gene matches: 6. The CDR3 is CASSLGTGVLSGANVLTF. CDR3 nucleotide sequence: TGTGCCAGCAGCTTAGGAACAGGGGTGCTCTCTGGGGCCAACGTCCTGACTTTC.

This clonotype appeared many times. The chain combines TRBV7-9 with TRBJ2-7, with D tentatively TRBD1 (6 bases). The germline V gene encodes CDR1 SEHNR and CDR2 FQNEAQ (reference sequence). Trimming removed 3 bases at V and 5 bases at J, with 8 bases between. The CDR3 is made up of 12 amino acids. The CDR3 region is CASSFGQNEQYF. In nucleotides, the CDR3 is TGTGCCAGCAGCTTTGGACAGAACGAGCAGTACTTC. The variable domain in full, completed from reference TRBV7-9 and TRBJ2-7, reads DTGVSQNPRHKITKRGQNVTFRCDPISEHNRLYWYRQTLGQGPEFLTYFQNEAQLEKSRLLSDRFSAERPKGSFSTLEIQRTEQGDSAMYLCASSFGQNEQYFGPGTRLTVT.

This clonotype was observed a handful of times. The V and J genes are TRBV3-1 and TRBJ1-5; D gene uncertain. The length of the CDR3 is 13 residues. Germline V gives CDR1 LGHDT, CDR2 YNNKEL (reference sequence). V was pared by 0 bases and J by 6 bases, with 6 bases between. The CDR3 region has the DNA TGTGCCAGCAGCCAAGATAGCGGTCAGCCCCAGCATTTT. It specifies CASSQDSGQPQHF.

This clonotype was seen at least ten times. CDR3 nucleotides: TGTGCCAGCAGTTCGGAGCGGGCAGGTGGGGGTGAAAAACTGTTTTTT. Amino acid sequence: CASSSERAGGGEKLFF. The V call is TRBV27, the J call TRBJ1-4; a possible D gene is TRBD1 (5 bases). This CDR3 contains 16 residues. Trimming removed 4 bases from V and 7 bases from J, with 19 bases in between. Germline loops: CDR1 MNHEY, CDR2 SMNVEV (reference sequence).

This clonotype has only a few counts. The V gene is TRBV7-9, the J gene TRBJ2-2; weak D call: TRBD1 (7 bases). CDR1 SEHNR and CDR2 FQNEAQ come from the germline V gene (reference sequence). This CDR3 has 16 amino acids. V lost 3 bases, J lost 2 bases, and 13 bases lay in between. CDR3 DNA sequence: TGTGCCAGCAGCTTTCGCAGGGGGGTAAACACCGGGGAGCTGTTTTTT. It is translated as CASSFRRGVNTGELFF.

This clonotype was recorded at least ten times. The V call is TRBV20-1, the J call TRBJ2-5; possibly TRBD2 for D (6 bases). This CDR3 has 14 amino acids. CDR1 is DFQATT, CDR2 SNEGSKA, per germline (reference sequence). The ends were cut back, 5 bases at V and 1 base at J, with 14 bases in the middle. The CDR3 region is CSARRSSVQETQYF. DNA for the CDR3: TGCAGTGCTCGCCGCTCTAGCGTCCAAGAGACCCAGTACTTC.

The chain joins TRBV3-1 to TRBJ2-1; 11 positions agree with TRBD2. The V gene end was trimmed by 4 bases and the J gene end by 8 bases; junction bases not matched to a gene: 10. Germline CDR1 and CDR2: LGHDT and YNNKEL (reference sequence). The CDR3 totals 16 residues. CDR3 coding DNA: TGTGCCAGCAGCCCTCTCGGAGTTAGCGGGAGGGATGAGCAGTTCTTC. Protein: CASSPLGVSGRDEQFF.

As regards this clonotype: Its ends do not fully match the called genes, so a read error is possible. V usage is TRBV28 and J usage is TRBJ2-7; 10 nucleotides agree with TRBD2. The CDR3 consists of 14 residues. The germline gives CDR1 MDHEN, CDR2 SYDVKM. This CDR3 is CATSTLAGVYEQYF. As DNA, the CDR3 is TGTGCCACCAGTACCCTAGCGGGAGTGTACGAGCAGTACTTC.

V and J are TRBV5-1 and TRBJ1-2, with unresolved D. In germline, CDR1 is SGHRS, CDR2 YFSETQ. The CDR3 totals 14 residues. The V end lost 0 bases, the J end lost 2 bases, and 8 bases lay between the germline ends. CDR3 loop: CASSLDGSNYGYTF. Here the CDR3 DNA reads TGCGCCAGCAGCTTGGACGGCAGCAACTATGGCTACACCTTC.

V and J are TRBV20-1 and TRBJ2-2; the D gene is possibly TRBD2 (7 bases). This CDR3 has 16 amino acids. Trimming removed 3 bases at V and 0 bases at J, with 14 bases between. CDR1 and CDR2 (germline): DFQATT, SNEGSKA (reference sequence). CDR3 protein: CSASSRGAANTGELFF. The CDR3 DNA follows: TGCAGTGCTAGTTCTCGGGGGGCCGCGAACACCGGGGAGCTGTTTTTT.

This clonotype showed up just a few times. The chain combines TRBV12-3 or TRBV12-4 with TRBJ2-5; D remains ambiguous. V was trimmed by 5 bases and J by 7 bases, leaving 11 bases between them. This CDR3 comprises 12 residues. The DNA of the CDR3 is TGTGCCAGCAGTCGACTGGGATGGACCCAGTACTTC. Translation gives CASSRLGWTQYF.

A few counts support this clonotype. The chain recombines TRBV5-1 with TRBJ1-3; tentative D call: TRBD1 (5 bases). Looked up from germline, CDR1 is SGHRS and CDR2 is YFSETQ. Between the trimmed V and J ends, which lost 2 bases and 4 bases, there was a span of 10 bases. The CDR3 covers 14 residues. In DNA, the CDR3 is TGCGCCAGCAGCTTCAGAGGGGAAGGAAACACCATATATTTT. Its protein is CASSFRGEGNTIYF.

This clonotype was counted ten times or more. The chain recombines TRBV9 with TRBJ1-2; D remains ambiguous. The V gene's germline CDR1 is SGDLS and CDR2 YYNGEE. This CDR3 has 15 residues. Trimming shortened V by 0 bases and J by 0 bases, and 9 bases separated the two germline ends. The CDR3 DNA reads TGTGCCAGCAGCGTAGTTCCGATCCCTAACTATGGCTACACCTTC. Residues: CASSVVPIPNYGYTF.

This clonotype has at least ten counts. This rearrangement joins TRBV6-6 to TRBJ1-1, with D possibly matching TRBD1 (6 bases). This CDR3 region has 13 residues. V lost 9 bases, J lost 8 bases, and 19 bases lay in between. Germline loops: CDR1 MNHNY, CDR2 SVGAGI (reference sequence). Written as DNA, the CDR3 is TGTGCCAGTATCGACAGGAGCCGACTAGAAGCTTTCTTT. This translates into CASIDRSRLEAFF.

This clonotype has a count of ten or more. The CDR3 spells CASSQPGSYEQYF. The CDR3 DNA is TGTGCCAGCTCCCAACCCGGCTCCTACGAGCAGTACTTC. The V gene is TRBV18, the J gene TRBJ2-7; no clear D. Looked up from germline, CDR1 is KGHSH and CDR2 is LQKENI. CDR3 length equals 13 residues. Deletions cut 6 bases from V and 0 bases from J, with 9 bases between.

This clonotype was detected many times. The rearrangement links TRBV10-2 to TRBJ2-5, with 8 bases aligning to TRBD2. The V gene's germline CDR1 is WSHSY and CDR2 SAAADI. The CDR3 sequence is 15 residues long. The ends lost 10 bases at V and 3 bases at J; junction bases unmatched: 13. CDR3 sequence reads: CATLSEIAGKETQYF. CDR3 sequence (DNA): TGCGCCACCCTCTCCGAGATAGCGGGGAAAGAGACCCAGTACTTC.

This clonotype was detected many times. The rearrangement uses TRBV7-2 and TRBJ2-5; D is perhaps TRBD1 (6 bases). The CDR3 sequence is 15 residues long. V was trimmed by 0 bases and J by 5 bases, leaving 13 bases between them. Per germline, CDR1 SGHTA and CDR2 FQGNSA. The CDR3 sequence is CASSLAQGSGETQYF. The DNA of the CDR3 is TGTGCCAGCAGCTTAGCACAGGGCTCGGGTGAGACCCAGTACTTC.